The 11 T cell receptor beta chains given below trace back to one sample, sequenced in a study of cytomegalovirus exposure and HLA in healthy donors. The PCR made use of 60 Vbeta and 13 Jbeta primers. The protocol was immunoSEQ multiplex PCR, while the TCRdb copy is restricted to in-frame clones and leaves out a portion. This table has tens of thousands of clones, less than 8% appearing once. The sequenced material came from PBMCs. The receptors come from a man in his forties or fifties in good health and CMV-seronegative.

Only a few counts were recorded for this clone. The chain's CDR3 is CSQTRVRNTEAFF. For the CDR3, the DNA is TGCAGCCAAACTAGGGTGCGGAACACTGAAGCTTTCTTT. The gene calls are TRBV29-1 and TRBJ1-1, with no clear D. From germline, CDR1 is SQVTM and CDR2 ANQGSEA. Trimming took 8 bases from V and 1 from J, leaving 14 bases between them. This CDR3 has 13 amino acids.

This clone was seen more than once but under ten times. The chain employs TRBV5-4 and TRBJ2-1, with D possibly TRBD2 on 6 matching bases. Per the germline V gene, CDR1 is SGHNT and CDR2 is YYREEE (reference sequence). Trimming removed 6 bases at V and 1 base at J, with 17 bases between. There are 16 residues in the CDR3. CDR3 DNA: TGTGCCAGCAACGGAGGAGGGGCGCAATCCTACAATGAGCAGTTCTTC. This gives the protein CASNGGGAQSYNEQFF.

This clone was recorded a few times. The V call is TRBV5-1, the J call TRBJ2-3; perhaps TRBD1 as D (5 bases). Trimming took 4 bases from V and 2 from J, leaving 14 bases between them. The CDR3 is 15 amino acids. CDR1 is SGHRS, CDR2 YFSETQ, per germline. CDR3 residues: CASSATGGDTDTQYF. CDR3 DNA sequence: TGCGCCAGCAGCGCAACAGGTGGAGACACAGATACGCAGTATTTT.

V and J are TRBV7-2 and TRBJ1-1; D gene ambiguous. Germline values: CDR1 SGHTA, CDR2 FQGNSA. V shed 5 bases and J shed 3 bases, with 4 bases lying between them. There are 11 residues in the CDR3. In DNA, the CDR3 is TGTGCCAGCAGCCATCACACTGAAGCTTTCTTT. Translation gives CASSHHTEAFF.

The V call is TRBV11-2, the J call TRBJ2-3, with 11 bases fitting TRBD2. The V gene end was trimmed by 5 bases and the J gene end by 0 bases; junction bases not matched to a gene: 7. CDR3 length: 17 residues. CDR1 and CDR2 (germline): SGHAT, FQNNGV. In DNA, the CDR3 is TGTGCCAGCAGCACCCCCCTAGCGGGGGGTAGCACAGATACGCAGTATTTT. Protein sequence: CASSTPLAGGSTDTQYF. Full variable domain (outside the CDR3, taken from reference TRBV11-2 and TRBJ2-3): EAGVAQSPRYKIIEKRQSVAFWCNPISGHATLYWYQQILGQGPKLLIQFQNNGVVDDSQLPKDRFSAERLKGVDSTLKIQPAKLEDSAVYLCASSTPLAGGSTDTQYFGPGTRLTVL.

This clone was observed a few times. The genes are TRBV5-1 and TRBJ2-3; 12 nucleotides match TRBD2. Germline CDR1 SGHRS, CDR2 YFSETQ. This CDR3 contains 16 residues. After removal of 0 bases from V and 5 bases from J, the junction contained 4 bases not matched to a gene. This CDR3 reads CASSLVPSGGEDTQYF. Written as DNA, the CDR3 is TGCGCCAGCAGCTTGGTGCCTAGCGGGGGGGAAGATACGCAGTATTTT. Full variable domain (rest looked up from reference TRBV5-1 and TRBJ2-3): KAGVTQTPRYLIKTRGQQVTLSCSPISGHRSVSWYQQTPGQGLQFLFEYFSETQRNKGNFPGRFSGRQFSNSRSEMNVSTLELGDSALYLCASSLVPSGGEDTQYFGPGTRLTVL.

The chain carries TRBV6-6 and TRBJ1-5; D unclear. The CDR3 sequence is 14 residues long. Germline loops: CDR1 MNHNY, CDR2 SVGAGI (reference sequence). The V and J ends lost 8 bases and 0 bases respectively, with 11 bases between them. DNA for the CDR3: TGTGCCAGCCACTCAATCTATAGCAATCAGCCCCAGCATTTT. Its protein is CASHSIYSNQPQHF.

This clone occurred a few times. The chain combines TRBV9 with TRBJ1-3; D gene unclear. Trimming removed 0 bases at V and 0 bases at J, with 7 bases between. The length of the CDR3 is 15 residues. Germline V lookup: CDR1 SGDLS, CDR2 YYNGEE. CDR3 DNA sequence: TGTGCCAGCAGCGTAGCCCTGAGCTCTGGAAACACCATATATTTT. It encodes CASSVALSSGNTIYF.

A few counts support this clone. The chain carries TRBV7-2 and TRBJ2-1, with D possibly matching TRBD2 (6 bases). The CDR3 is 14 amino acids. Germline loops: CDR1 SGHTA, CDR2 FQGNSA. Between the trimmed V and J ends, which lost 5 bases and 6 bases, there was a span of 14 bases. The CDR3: CASSPDGSGNEQFF. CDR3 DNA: TGTGCCAGCAGCCCAGATGGTAGCGGCAATGAGCAGTTCTTC.

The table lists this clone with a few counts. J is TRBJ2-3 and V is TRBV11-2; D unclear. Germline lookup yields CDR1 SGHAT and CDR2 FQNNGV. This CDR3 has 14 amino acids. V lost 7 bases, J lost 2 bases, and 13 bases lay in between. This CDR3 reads CASTRGTTTDTQYF. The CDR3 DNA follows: TGTGCCAGCACGAGAGGTACAACCACAGATACGCAGTATTTT.

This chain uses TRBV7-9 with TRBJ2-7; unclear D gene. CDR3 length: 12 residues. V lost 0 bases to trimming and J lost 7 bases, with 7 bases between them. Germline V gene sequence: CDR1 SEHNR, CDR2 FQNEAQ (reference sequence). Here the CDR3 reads CASSLAGREQYF. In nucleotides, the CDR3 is TGTGCCAGCAGCTTAGCCGGTCGAGAGCAGTACTTC.